The subject of this entry is one T cell receptor beta chain. Its antigen remains unidentified. An end of the junction differs from the germline gene, which may be a read error. Germline V CDR1 and CDR2: MDHEN, SYDVKM. This CDR3 is 12 amino acids long. Vbeta (60) and Jbeta (13) primers were used in the PCR. Profiling relied on immunoSEQ multiplex PCR, and the TCRdb table lists in-frame clones only, not all of them. Of some 110,000 clones listed, 55% to 80% are singletons. The sample belongs to a study of cytomegalovirus exposure and HLA in healthy donors. Study background: Findings of an earlier analysis included some 110 million unique TCR beta sequences from 190 million or so T cells. A preliminary data release comprised roughly 80 million unique TCRs obtained from HLA-typed donors.

The study's findings and limits: According to a later analysis, donors in an Asian-associated ancestry cluster reportedly had fewer N-insertions than the approximately 620-donor mean.

The chain employs TRBV28 and TRBJ2-1; D gene uncertain. The TCR was taken from a woman in her twenties or thirties in good health and CMV-seronegative. Sequenced input: PBMCs. CDR3 in amino acids: CASSFPSNPLLF. In nucleotides, the CDR3 is TGTGCCAGCAGTTTTCCGAGCAATCCCCTCCTCTTC. The full variable domain, with the rest looked up from reference TRBV28 and TRBJ2-1, is DVKVTQSSRYLVKRTGEKVFLECVQDMDHENMFWYRQDPGLGLRLIYFSYDVKMKEKGDIPEGYSVSREKKERFSLILESASTNQTSMYLCASSFPSNPLLFGPGTRLTVL.